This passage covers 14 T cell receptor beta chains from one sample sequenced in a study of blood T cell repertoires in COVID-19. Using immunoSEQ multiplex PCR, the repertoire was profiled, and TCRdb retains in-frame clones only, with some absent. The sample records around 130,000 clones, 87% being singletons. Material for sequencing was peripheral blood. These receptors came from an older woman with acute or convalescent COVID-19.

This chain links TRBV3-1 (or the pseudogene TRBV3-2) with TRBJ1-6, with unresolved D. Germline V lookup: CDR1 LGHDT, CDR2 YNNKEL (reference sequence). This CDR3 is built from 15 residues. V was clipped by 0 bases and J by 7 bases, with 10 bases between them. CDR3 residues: CASSQDGMRNSPLHF. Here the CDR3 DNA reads TGTGCCAGCAGCCAAGACGGGATGAGAAATTCACCCCTCCACTTT.

CDR3 amino acids: CASSFLGGTMLGQLNTEAFF. CDR3 DNA sequence: TGTGCCAGCAGTTTCCTGGGGGGTACCATGCTGGGACAGTTGAACACTGAAGCTTTCTTT. The chain carries TRBV27 and TRBJ1-1; TRBD1 aligns across 7 bases. With V trimmed by 3 bases and J by 0 bases, 19 bases remained unmatched. This CDR3 region has 20 residues. CDR1 MNHEY and CDR2 SMNVEV come from the germline V gene (reference sequence).

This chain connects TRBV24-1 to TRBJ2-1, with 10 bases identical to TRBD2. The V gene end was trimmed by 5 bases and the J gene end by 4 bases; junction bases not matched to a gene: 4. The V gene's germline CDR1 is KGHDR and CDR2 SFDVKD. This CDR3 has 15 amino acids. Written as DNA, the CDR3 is TGTGCCACCAGTGTAGGGACTAGCGTTTACAATGAGCAGTTCTTC. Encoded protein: CATSVGTSVYNEQFF.

As DNA, the CDR3 is TGTGCCAGCAGCGTAGAAGGACACCACTACAATGAGCAGTTCTTC. Its protein is CASSVEGHHYNEQFF. J is TRBJ2-1 and V is TRBV9; a possible D gene is TRBD1 (5 bases). Deletions cut 0 bases from V and 3 bases from J, with 10 bases between. The V gene's germline CDR1 is SGDLS and CDR2 YYNGEE. The CDR3 is 15 amino acids.

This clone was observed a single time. The DNA of the CDR3 is TGCAGCGCCTGGGGGGGTAAACATGAGCAGTTCTTC. This codes for CSAWGGKHEQFF. The chain combines TRBV29-1 with TRBJ2-1; TRBD2 aligns across 7 bases. The CDR3 has 12 amino acids. The V segment lost 7 bases and the J segment 8 bases; nucleotides outside the gene matches: 8. Per germline, CDR1 SQVTM and CDR2 ANQGSEA.

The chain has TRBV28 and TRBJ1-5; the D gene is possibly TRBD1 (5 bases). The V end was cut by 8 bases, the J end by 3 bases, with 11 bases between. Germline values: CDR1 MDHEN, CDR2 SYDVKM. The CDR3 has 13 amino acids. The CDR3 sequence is CASSGLDNQPQHF. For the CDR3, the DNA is TGTGCCAGCTCGGGACTTGACAATCAGCCCCAGCATTTT.

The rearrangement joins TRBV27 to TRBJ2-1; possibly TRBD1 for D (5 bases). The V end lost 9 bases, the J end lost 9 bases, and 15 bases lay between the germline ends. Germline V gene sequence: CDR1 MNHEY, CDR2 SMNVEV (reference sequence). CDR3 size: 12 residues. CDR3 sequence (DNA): TGTGCCAGTTGGGGCCAGGTATCTGAGCAGTTCTTC. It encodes CASWGQVSEQFF.

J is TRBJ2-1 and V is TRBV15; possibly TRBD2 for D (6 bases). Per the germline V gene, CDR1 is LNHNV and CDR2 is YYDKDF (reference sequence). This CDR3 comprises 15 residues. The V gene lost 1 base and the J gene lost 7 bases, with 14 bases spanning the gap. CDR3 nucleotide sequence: TGTGCCACCAGCAGAGGAGGAGGGATTGGGAATGAGCAGTTCTTC. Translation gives CATSRGGGIGNEQFF.

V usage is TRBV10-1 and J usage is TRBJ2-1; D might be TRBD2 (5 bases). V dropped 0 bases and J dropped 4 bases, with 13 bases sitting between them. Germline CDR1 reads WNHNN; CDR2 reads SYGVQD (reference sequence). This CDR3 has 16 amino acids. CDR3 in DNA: TGCGCCAGCAGTGAGTCAACTCTAGCCCCGTACAATGAGCAGTTCTTC. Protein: CASSESTLAPYNEQFF.

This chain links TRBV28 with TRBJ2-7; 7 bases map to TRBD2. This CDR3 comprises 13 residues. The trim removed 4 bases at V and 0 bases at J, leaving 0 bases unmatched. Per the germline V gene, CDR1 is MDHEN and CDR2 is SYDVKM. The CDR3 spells CASSWTSSYEQYF. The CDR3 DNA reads TGTGCCAGCAGTTGGACTAGCTCCTACGAGCAGTACTTC.

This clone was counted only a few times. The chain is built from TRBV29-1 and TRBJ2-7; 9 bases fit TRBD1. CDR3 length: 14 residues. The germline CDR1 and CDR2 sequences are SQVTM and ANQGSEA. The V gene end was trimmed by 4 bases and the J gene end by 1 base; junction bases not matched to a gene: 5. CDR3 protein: CSVVRGQGSYEQYF. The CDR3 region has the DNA TGCAGCGTTGTCAGGGGACAGGGATCCTACGAGCAGTACTTC.

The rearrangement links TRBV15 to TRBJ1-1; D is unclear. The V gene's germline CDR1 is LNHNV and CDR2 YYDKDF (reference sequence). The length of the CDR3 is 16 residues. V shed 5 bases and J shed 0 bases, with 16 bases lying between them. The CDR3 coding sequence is TGTGCCACCAGCCCTCCCCCGGGGTCTATGAACACTGAAGCTTTCTTT. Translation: CATSPPPGSMNTEAFF.

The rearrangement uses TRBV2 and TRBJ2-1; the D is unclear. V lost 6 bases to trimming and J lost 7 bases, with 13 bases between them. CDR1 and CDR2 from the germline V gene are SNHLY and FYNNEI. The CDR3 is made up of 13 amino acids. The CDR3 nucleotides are TGTGCCAGCAGACGCGACACAGAGAATGAGCAGTTCTTC. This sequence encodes CASRRDTENEQFF.

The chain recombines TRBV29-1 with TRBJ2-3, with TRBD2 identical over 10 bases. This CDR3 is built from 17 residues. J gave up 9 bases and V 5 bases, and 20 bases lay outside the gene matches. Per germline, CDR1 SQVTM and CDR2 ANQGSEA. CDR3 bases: TGCAGCGTTCAGCACTTTGTAGCGGGAGGCCTAGGGGGCACGCAGTATTTT. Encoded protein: CSVQHFVAGGLGGTQYF.